The text below deals with one T cell receptor (beta chain). One junction end disagrees with the germline gene, perhaps due to a read error. Graves' hyperthyroidism qualified as stable when ophthalmopathy did not progress within 18 months. Each diagnosis was grounded in clinical symptoms, serum thyroxine and TRAb, thyroid ultrasound, and orbital computed tomography. The sample originates from a study of T cells in Graves' hyperthyroidism and ophthalmopathy. Germline assignment: CDR1 SGHDN and CDR2 FVKESK. The CDR3 sequence is 13 residues long. TCR beta CDR3 regions were amplified from RNA. A set of HTBI primers served as the primers for a first-round RT-PCR of the TCR CDR3. TCRdb reprocessed the multiplex PCR reads with MiXCR, giving one entry per CDR3 protein. The table shows 650,000 to 700,000 distinct CDR3 sequences, with 15% to 20% occurring only once.

V usage is TRBV14 and J usage is TRBJ2-3; D possibly corresponds to TRBD1 (6 bases). This receptor was identified in a man aged 50 or older with Graves' hyperthyroidism. Sequencing was performed on blood. CDR3 amino acids: CASSLQGPDTRYF. CDR3 DNA: TGTGCCAGCAGCCTACAGGGTCCAGATACGCGGTATTTT.